This T cell receptor beta chain was obtained from a study of T-cell memory formation after mild COVID-19. CDR1 is SGHTA and CDR2 is FQGNSA in the germline V gene. The ends were cut back, 1 base at V and 2 bases at J, with 6 bases in the middle. The CDR3 consists of 13 residues. TCRdb ran MiXCR on the 5' RACE reads and lists one entry per CDR3 protein. The table lists 280,000 or so distinct CDR3 sequences, 8% to 10% of them singletons. The receptor was isolated from a man between 18 and 35 years old who had mild COVID-19 (a few samples of this study predate the infection). Cell type and time point are not known. J is TRBJ2-7 and V is TRBV7-2; D is undetermined. Source material: PBMCs or a T cell subset sorted from them (not recorded which). This chain's CDR3 is CASSLGGPYEQYF. The CDR3 nucleotides read TGTGCCAGCAGCTTAGGGGGTCCCTACGAGCAGTACTTC. The full variable domain, its missing parts supplied by reference TRBV7-2 and TRBJ2-7, is GAGVSQSPSNKVTEKGKDVELRCDPISGHTALYWYRQSLGQGLEFLIYFQGNSAPDKSGLPSDRFSAERTGGSVSTLTIQRTQQEDSAVYLCASSLGGPYEQYFGPGTRLTVT.